The 26 T cell receptor beta chains in this list originate from one sample, sequenced in a study of cytomegalovirus exposure and HLA in healthy donors. The PCR was carried out with 60 Vbeta primers and 13 Jbeta primers. The repertoire was sequenced with immunoSEQ multiplex PCR; TCRdb's copy has only in-frame clones and lacks some. This sample has over 150,000 clones, with just over 75% found just once. The sample comprised PBMCs. The receptors were gathered from a woman in her 30s in good health and CMV-seropositive.

This chain joins TRBV7-8 and TRBJ2-1; D is perhaps TRBD2 (6 bases). CDR1 and CDR2 (germline): SGHVS, FQNEAQ. V lost 4 bases and J lost 5, with 18 bases in between. CDR3 size: 16 residues. CDR3 in DNA: TGTGCCAGCAGCTCTAGGAGGGACCTCCAACACAATGAGCAGTTCTTC. It specifies CASSSRRDLQHNEQFF.

This chain joins TRBV18 and TRBJ1-5; no clear D gene. The CDR3 extends over 13 amino acids. V lost 3 bases and J 5 bases, leaving 8 bases between the germline ends. Germline CDR1 and CDR2: KGHSH and LQKENI. Here the CDR3 reads CASSPAQDQPQHF. The CDR3 coding sequence is TGTGCCAGCTCACCGGCTCAAGATCAGCCCCAGCATTTT.

The chain uses TRBV10-3 and TRBJ2-7; D is ambiguous. The V end was cut by 8 bases, the J end by 0 bases, with 14 bases between. This CDR3 is 14 amino acids long. CDR1 is ENHRY, CDR2 SYGVKD, per germline. CDR3 residues: CAIGNGWSSYEQYF. For the CDR3, the DNA is TGTGCCATCGGTAACGGTTGGAGCTCCTACGAGCAGTACTTC.

This clone was counted once. The chain couples TRBV14 to TRBJ2-1; 10 bases are a match to TRBD2. The CDR3 extends over 14 amino acids. Germline trimming cut 4 bases from V and 6 bases from J; bases unmatched to any gene: 3. Germline CDR1 and CDR2: SGHDN and FVKESK. As DNA, the CDR3 is TGTGCCAGCAGCCCTGGGACTAGCGCCAATGAGCAGTTCTTC. It is translated as CASSPGTSANEQFF.

This chain joins TRBV27 and TRBJ2-1, with 12 bases lining up with TRBD2. The V and J ends lost 5 bases and 0 bases, in that order; junction bases with no gene match: 14. This CDR3 contains 20 residues. Germline lookup yields CDR1 MNHEY and CDR2 SMNVEV (reference sequence). CDR3 DNA: TGTGCCAGCAGTCCACCTAGCGGGAGGGCCCAGGGGAGCTCCTACAATGAGCAGTTCTTC. This encodes CASSPPSGRAQGSSYNEQFF.

CDR3 sequence: CASSTYEGGQYEQYF. The CDR3 DNA follows: TGTGCCAGTAGTACCTACGAGGGGGGGCAGTACGAGCAGTACTTC. The V gene is TRBV19, the J gene TRBJ2-7, with D perhaps TRBD2 (7 bases). V dropped 4 bases and J dropped 4 bases, with 17 bases sitting between them. Germline-derived CDR1 and CDR2 are LNHDA and SQIVND (reference sequence). CDR3 length equals 15 residues.

This clone was observed a few times. The DNA for the CDR3 is TGTGCCAGCACCCAAGGGGCTAGCGGGAGAGATACGCAGTATTTT. Amino acid sequence: CASTQGASGRDTQYF. V and J are TRBV28 and TRBJ2-3; 10 bases align to TRBD2. The CDR3 consists of 15 residues. With 7 bases clipped from V and 5 bases from J, the junction kept 9 bases outside the gene matches. Germline V gene sequence: CDR1 MDHEN, CDR2 SYDVKM.

This chain uses TRBV10-1 with TRBJ2-7; maybe TRBD1 (5 bases). The germline V gene has CDR1 WNHNN and CDR2 SYGVQD (reference sequence). V lost 8 bases and J lost 2, with 19 bases in between. CDR3 length equals 15 residues. The CDR3 is CASPQAPYPPYEQYF. DNA for the CDR3: TGCGCCAGCCCACAGGCCCCCTACCCCCCCTACGAGCAGTACTTC.

This clone was recorded only once. This rearrangement joins TRBV10-2 to TRBJ2-5; 7 bases agree with TRBD1. The CDR3 runs to 14 residues. V lost 4 bases and J lost 0; bases outside the gene matches: 2. Per germline, CDR1 WSHSY and CDR2 SAAADI. CDR3: CASSARGYQETQYF. As DNA, the CDR3 is TGCGCCAGCAGTGCCAGGGGGTACCAAGAGACCCAGTACTTC.

This chain joins TRBV30 and TRBJ1-3; tentatively, D is TRBD1 (5 bases). Germline CDR1 is GTSNPN and CDR2 is SVGIG (reference sequence). This CDR3 has 14 amino acids. V lost 5 bases to trimming and J lost 4 bases, with 15 bases between them. CDR3 in DNA: TGTGCCTGGGCCGGGACTCCCAGGGGAAACACCATATATTTT. Translated: CAWAGTPRGNTIYF.

The gene calls are TRBV7-9 and TRBJ2-1; the match to TRBD1 covers 7 bases. CDR3 size: 15 residues. The germline gives CDR1 SEHNR, CDR2 FQNEAQ (reference sequence). With V trimmed by 1 base and J by 3 bases, 3 bases remained unmatched. CDR3 amino acids: CASSLDRGVYNEQFF. The CDR3 nucleotides are TGTGCCAGCAGCTTAGACAGGGGCGTCTACAATGAGCAGTTCTTC.

The V call is TRBV28, the J call TRBJ1-1; 7 bases map to TRBD1. The CDR3 spans 14 residues. Unmatched junction bases numbered 5, after V lost 6 bases and J lost 1 base. Germline assignment: CDR1 MDHEN and CDR2 SYDVKM. The CDR3 loop reads CASRRDSTNTEAFF. CDR3 nucleotide sequence: TGTGCCAGCAGACGGGACAGCACGAACACTGAAGCTTTCTTT.

This chain links TRBV27 with TRBJ2-3; 7 bases are shared with TRBD1. This CDR3 comprises 15 residues. J was trimmed by 5 bases and V by 6 bases; bases with no gene match: 11. The germline V gene encodes CDR1 MNHEY and CDR2 SMNVEV (reference sequence). DNA for the CDR3: TGTGCCAGCAGCACCCCAGGGACAGCGTTAGATACGCAGTATTTT. This encodes CASSTPGTALDTQYF.

The chain couples TRBV6-4 to TRBJ2-1; 9 nucleotides line up with TRBD2. J gave up 0 bases and V 5 bases, and 2 bases lay outside the gene matches. Germline CDR1 and CDR2: MRHNA and SNTAGT. This CDR3 is built from 15 residues. CDR3 loop: CASSLAGNSYNEQFF. CDR3 DNA: TGTGCCAGCAGTCTAGCGGGAAACTCCTACAATGAGCAGTTCTTC.

The chain has TRBV9 and TRBJ2-1; 8 bases line up with TRBD2. This CDR3 is 16 amino acids long. Unmatched junction bases numbered 6, after V lost 4 bases and J lost 0 bases. The germline CDR1 and CDR2 sequences are SGDLS and YYNGEE. DNA of the CDR3: TGTGCCAGCAGCCCCAGACTAGCGCTCTCCTACAATGAGCAGTTCTTC. Amino acid sequence: CASSPRLALSYNEQFF.

Only one count was recorded for this clone. V usage is TRBV6-5 and J usage is TRBJ2-1; 8 positions match TRBD1. The germline CDR1 and CDR2 sequences are MNHEY and SVGAGI. This CDR3 has 14 residues. V was clipped by 5 bases and J by 7 bases; unmatched bases: 7. The CDR3 sequence is CASSPGTGLNEQFF. CDR3 bases: TGTGCCAGCAGTCCCGGGACAGGTCTGAATGAGCAGTTCTTC.

The rearrangement joins TRBV5-1 to TRBJ2-1; 9 bases fit TRBD2. Trimming removed 3 bases from V and 6 bases from J; junction bases left unmatched: 13. CDR1 and CDR2 (germline): SGHRS, YFSETQ. The CDR3 extends over 17 amino acids. CDR3 nucleotides: TGCGCCAGCAGCTCCCTCGGTTCTAGCGGGACTGTCAATGAGCAGTTCTTC. It specifies CASSSLGSSGTVNEQFF.

CDR3 loop: CASSSHRSGNTEAFF. CDR3 nucleotides: TGTGCCAGCAGTTCCCATAGGTCGGGGAACACTGAAGCTTTCTTT. The chain employs TRBV28 and TRBJ1-1, with unresolved D. From germline, CDR1 is MDHEN and CDR2 SYDVKM. V lost 4 bases and J 1 base, leaving 13 bases between the germline ends. The CDR3 is 15 amino acids.

This chain links TRBV6-5 with TRBJ1-2, with TRBD1 as a possible D gene (5 bases). CDR3 size: 13 residues. Germline CDR1 is MNHEY and CDR2 is SVGAGI. Trimming shortened V by 0 bases and J by 5 bases, and 7 bases separated the two germline ends. The CDR3 region is CASSYSTDYGYTF. The CDR3 DNA follows: TGTGCCAGCAGTTACTCGACAGATTATGGCTACACCTTC.

V usage is TRBV19 and J usage is TRBJ2-1; D is possibly TRBD2 (6 bases). The V gene's germline CDR1 is LNHDA and CDR2 SQIVND (reference sequence). This CDR3 is built from 13 residues. The ends were cut back, 6 bases at V and 5 bases at J, with 11 bases in the middle. The CDR3 reads CASRSRGHNEQFF. The CDR3, as DNA: TGTGCCAGTAGGTCGCGGGGTCACAATGAGCAGTTCTTC. Supplemented by reference TRBV19 and TRBJ2-1, the full variable domain reads DGGITQSPKYLFRKEGQNVTLSCEQNLNHDAMYWYRQDPGQGLRLIYYSQIVNDFQKGDIAEGYSVSREKKESFPLTVTSAQKNPTAFYLCASRSRGHNEQFFGPGTRLTVL.

The V and J genes are TRBV7-2 and TRBJ1-4; 9 bases map to TRBD1. Germline CDR1 reads SGHTA; CDR2 reads FQGNSA. The CDR3 runs to 15 residues. V lost 5 bases, J lost 4 bases, and 5 bases stayed unmatched. The CDR3 sequence: CASSVQTGGNEKLFF. CDR3 sequence (DNA): TGTGCCAGCAGCGTACAGACAGGGGGTAATGAAAAACTGTTTTTT.

V usage is TRBV11-1 and J usage is TRBJ2-7; 7 positions match TRBD2. After removal of 5 bases from V and 3 bases from J, the junction contained 4 bases not matched to a gene. CDR3 length: 13 residues. Germline V gives CDR1 SGHAT, CDR2 FQDESV (reference sequence). As DNA, the CDR3 is TGTGCCAGCAGCATGCGGGAGAACTACGAGCAGTACTTC. This codes for CASSMRENYEQYF.

CDR3 bases: TGTGCCAGCAGCTTAGGAGGCACAACAGATACGCAGTATTTT. Amino acid sequence: CASSLGGTTDTQYF. This chain joins TRBV7-7 and TRBJ2-3; D is uncertain. Germline lookup yields CDR1 SSHAT and CDR2 FNYEAQ (reference sequence). Between the trimmed V and J ends, which lost 1 base and 3 bases, there was a span of 8 bases. CDR3 length equals 14 residues.

This chain connects TRBV11-3 to TRBJ1-1; D gene uncertain. Germline values: CDR1 SGHNT, CDR2 YENEEA. This CDR3 is 12 amino acids long. V lost 2 bases and J 5 bases, leaving 6 bases between the germline ends. The CDR3 sequence is CASSLRGTEAFF. In nucleotides, the CDR3 is TGTGCCAGCAGCTTAAGAGGAACTGAAGCTTTCTTT. Based on the CDR3 plus reference TRBV11-3 and TRBJ1-1, the full variable domain is EAGVVQSPRYKIIEKKQPVAFWCNPISGHNTLYWYLQNLGQGPELLIRYENEEAVDDSQLPKDRFSAERLKGVDSTLKIQPAELGDSAVYLCASSLRGTEAFFGQGTRLTVV.

This clone was detected only a few times. The chain recombines TRBV5-6 with TRBJ2-6, with D unclear. From germline, CDR1 is SGHDT and CDR2 YYEEEE. V gave up 4 bases and J gave up 3 bases, with 5 bases separating them. This CDR3 is 13 amino acids long. The CDR3 here is CASSSFGANVLTF. The CDR3 nucleotides read TGTGCCAGCAGCAGCTTTGGGGCCAACGTCCTGACTTTC.

This chain connects TRBV7-6 to TRBJ2-7, with D maybe TRBD1 (6 bases). Trimming pared 3 bases from V and 6 bases from J, leaving 12 bases between. CDR3 length: 13 residues. Germline V lookup: CDR1 SGHVS, CDR2 FNYEAQ. CDR3 sequence reads: CASSLVPQGEQYF. DNA of the CDR3: TGTGCCAGCAGCTTGGTCCCACAGGGCGAGCAGTACTTC.